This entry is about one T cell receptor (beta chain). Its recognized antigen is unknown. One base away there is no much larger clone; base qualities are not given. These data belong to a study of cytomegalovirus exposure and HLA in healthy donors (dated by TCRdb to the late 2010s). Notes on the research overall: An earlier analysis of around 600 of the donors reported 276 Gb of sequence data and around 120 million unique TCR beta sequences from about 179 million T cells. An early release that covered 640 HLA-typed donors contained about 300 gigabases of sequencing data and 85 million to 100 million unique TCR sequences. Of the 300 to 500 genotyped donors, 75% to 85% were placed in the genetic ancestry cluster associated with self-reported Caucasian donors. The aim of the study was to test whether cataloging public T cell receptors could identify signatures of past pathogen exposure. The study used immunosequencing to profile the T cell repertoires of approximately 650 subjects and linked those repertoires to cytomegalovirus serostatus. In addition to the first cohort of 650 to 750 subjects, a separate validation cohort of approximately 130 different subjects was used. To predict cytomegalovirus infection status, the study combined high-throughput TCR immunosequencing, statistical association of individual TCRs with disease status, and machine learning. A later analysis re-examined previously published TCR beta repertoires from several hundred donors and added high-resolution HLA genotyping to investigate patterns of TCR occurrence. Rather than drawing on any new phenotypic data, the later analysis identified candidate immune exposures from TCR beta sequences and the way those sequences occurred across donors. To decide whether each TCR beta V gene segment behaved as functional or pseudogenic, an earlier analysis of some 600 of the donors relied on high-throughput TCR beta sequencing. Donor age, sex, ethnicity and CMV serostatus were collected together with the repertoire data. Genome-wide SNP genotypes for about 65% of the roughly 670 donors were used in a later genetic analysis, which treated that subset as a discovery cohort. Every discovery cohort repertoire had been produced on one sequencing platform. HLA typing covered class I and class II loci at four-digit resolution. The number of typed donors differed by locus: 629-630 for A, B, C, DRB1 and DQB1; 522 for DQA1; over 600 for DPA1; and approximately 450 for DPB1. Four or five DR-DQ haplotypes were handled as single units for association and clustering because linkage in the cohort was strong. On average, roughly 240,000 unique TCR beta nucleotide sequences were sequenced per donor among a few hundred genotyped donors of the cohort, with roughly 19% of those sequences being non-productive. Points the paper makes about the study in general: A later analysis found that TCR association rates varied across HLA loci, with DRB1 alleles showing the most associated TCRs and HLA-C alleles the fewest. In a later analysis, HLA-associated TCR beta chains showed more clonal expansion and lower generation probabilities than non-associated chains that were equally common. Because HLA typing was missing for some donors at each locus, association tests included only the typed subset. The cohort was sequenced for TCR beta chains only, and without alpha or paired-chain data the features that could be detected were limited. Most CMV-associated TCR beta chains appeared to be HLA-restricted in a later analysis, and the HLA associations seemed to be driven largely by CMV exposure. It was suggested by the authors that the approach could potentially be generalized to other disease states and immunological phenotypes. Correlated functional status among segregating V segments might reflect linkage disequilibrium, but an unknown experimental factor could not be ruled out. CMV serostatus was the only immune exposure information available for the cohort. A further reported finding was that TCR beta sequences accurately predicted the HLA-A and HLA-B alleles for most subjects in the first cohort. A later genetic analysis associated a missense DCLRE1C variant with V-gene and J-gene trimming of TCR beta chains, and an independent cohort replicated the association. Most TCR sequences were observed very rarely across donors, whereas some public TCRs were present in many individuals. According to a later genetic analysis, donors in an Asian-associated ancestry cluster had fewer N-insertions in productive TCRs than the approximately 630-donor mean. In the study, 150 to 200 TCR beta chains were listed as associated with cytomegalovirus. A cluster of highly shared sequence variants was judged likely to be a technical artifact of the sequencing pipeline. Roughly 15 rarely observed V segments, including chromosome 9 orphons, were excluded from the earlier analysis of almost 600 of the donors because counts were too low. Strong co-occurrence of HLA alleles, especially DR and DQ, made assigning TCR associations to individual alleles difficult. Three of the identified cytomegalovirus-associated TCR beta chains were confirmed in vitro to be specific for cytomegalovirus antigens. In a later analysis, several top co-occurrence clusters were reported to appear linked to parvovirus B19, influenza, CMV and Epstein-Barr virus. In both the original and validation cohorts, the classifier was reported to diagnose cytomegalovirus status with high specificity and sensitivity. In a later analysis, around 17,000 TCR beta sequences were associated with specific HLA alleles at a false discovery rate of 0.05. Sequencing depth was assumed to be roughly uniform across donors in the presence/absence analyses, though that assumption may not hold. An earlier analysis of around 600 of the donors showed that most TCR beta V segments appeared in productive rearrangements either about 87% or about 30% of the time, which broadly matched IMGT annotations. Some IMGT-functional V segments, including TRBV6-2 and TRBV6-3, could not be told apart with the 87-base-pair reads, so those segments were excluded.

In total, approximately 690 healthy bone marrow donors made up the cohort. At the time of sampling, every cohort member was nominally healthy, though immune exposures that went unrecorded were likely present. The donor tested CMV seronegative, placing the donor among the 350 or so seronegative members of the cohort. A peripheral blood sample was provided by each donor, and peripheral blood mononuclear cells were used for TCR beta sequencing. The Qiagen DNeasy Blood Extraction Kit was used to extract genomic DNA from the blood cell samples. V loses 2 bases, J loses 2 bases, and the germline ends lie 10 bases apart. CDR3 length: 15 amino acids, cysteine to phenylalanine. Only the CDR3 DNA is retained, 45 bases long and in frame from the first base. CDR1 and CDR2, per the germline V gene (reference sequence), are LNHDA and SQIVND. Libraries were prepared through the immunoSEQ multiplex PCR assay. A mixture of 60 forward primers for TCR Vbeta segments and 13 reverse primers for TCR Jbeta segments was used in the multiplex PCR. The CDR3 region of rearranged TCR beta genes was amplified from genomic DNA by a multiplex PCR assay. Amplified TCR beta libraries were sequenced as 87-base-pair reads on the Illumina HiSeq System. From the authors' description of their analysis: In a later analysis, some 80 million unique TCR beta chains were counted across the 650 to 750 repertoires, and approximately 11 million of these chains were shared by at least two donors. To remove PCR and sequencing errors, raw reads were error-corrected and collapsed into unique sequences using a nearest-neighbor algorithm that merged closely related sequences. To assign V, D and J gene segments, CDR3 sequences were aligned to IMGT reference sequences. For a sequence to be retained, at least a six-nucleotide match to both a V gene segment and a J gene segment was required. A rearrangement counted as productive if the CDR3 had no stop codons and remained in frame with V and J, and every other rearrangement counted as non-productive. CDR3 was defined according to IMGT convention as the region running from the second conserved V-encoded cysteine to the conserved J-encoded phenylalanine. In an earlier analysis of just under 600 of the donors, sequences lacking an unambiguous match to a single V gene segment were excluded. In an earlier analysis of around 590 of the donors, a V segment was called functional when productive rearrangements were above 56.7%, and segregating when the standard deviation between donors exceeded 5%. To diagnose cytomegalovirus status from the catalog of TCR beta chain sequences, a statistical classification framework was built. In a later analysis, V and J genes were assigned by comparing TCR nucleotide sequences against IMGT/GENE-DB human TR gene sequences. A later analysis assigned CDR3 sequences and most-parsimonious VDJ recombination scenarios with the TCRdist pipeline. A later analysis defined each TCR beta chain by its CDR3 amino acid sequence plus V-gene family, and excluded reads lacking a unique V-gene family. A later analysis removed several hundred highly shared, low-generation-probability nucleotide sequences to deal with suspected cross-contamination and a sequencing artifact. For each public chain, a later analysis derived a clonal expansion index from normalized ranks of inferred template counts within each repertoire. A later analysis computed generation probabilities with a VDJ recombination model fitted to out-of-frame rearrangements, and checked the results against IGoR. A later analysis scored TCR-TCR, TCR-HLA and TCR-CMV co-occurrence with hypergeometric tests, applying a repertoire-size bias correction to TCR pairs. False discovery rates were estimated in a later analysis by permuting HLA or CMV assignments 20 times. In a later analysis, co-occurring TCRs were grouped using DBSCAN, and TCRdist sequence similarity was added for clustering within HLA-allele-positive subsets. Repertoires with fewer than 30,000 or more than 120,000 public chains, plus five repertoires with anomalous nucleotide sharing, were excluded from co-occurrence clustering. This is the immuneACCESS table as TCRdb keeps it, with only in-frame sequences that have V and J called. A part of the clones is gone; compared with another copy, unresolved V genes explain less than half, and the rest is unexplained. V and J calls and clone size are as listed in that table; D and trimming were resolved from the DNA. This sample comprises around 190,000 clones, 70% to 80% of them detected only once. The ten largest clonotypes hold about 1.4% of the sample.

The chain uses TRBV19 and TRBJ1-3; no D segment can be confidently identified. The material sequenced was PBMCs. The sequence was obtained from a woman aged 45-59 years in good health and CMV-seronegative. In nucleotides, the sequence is TGTGCCAGTAGTATAAAGACTCGGGCTGGAAACACCATATATTTT. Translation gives CASSIKTRAGNTIYF.